Shown below are 26 T cell receptor beta chains from a single sample sequenced in a study of T cells in Graves' hyperthyroidism and ophthalmopathy. What was amplified from RNA transcripts were TCR beta CDR3 regions. Initially, a first-round RT-PCR of the TCR CDR3 employed the HTBI primer set. Each CDR3 protein gets one entry after TCRdb re-called the multiplex PCR reads with MiXCR. The sample has 750,000 to 900,000 distinct CDR3 sequences, roughly 40% seen once. Sequenced: blood. These receptors were taken from a young man with Graves' hyperthyroidism.

The gene calls are TRBV7-9 and TRBJ1-4; perhaps TRBD1 as D (5 bases). Trimming pared 5 bases from V and 3 bases from J, leaving 13 bases between. CDR3 length: 15 amino acids. Germline V gives CDR1 SEHNR, CDR2 FQNEAQ (reference sequence). The CDR3 nucleotides read TGTGCCAGCAGCGTCTCAGGGCCGGCTAATGAAAAACTGTTTTTT. Protein product: CASSVSGPANEKLFF.

This clonotype was found many times. V and J are TRBV20-1 and TRBJ2-7, with D perhaps matching TRBD2 (6 bases). Trimming left V 5 bases short and J 2 bases short, with 16 bases between. Germline CDR1 is DFQATT and CDR2 is SNEGSKA (reference sequence). The CDR3 length is 14 residues. In nucleotides, the CDR3 is TGCAGTGCTCGACCGGGACTGGAGACCTACGAGCAGTACTTC. Translated: CSARPGLETYEQYF.

This clonotype was seen repeatedly, ten times or more. The V gene is TRBV5-1, the J gene TRBJ2-7; unclear D gene. Trimming removed 3 bases from V and 7 bases from J, with 8 bases in between. CDR1 and CDR2 (germline): SGHRS, YFSETQ. This CDR3 is 11 amino acids long. The CDR3 loop is CASSSNREQYF. The CDR3 bases are TGCGCCAGCAGCTCTAACAGAGAGCAGTACTTC.

The gene calls are TRBV13 and TRBJ1-4; 7 bases line up with TRBD1. The CDR3 has 16 amino acids. V was clipped by 4 bases and J by 2 bases; unmatched bases: 7. CDR1 PRHDT and CDR2 FYEKMQ come from the germline V gene (reference sequence). Here the CDR3 DNA reads TGTGCCAGCAGCTCAGCAGGGGGGAGTACTAATGAAAAACTGTTTTTT. As protein: CASSSAGGSTNEKLFF.

This clonotype was found many times. The chain is built from TRBV19 and TRBJ1-2; TRBD1 matches 7 bases. With V trimmed by 5 bases and J by 14 bases, 14 bases remained unmatched. CDR3 size: 13 residues. In germline, CDR1 is LNHDA, CDR2 SQIVND (reference sequence). CDR3 DNA: TGTGCCAGTAGTGGACAGGAGACCCTGGAAGGGACCTTC. This gives the protein CASSGQETLEGTF. The whole variable domain, filled in from reference TRBV19 and TRBJ1-2, reads DGGITQSPKYLFRKEGQNVTLSCEQNLNHDAMYWYRQDPGQGLRLIYYSQIVNDFQKGDIAEGYSVSREKKESFPLTVTSAQKNPTAFYLCASSGQETLEGTFGSGTRLTVV.

This clonotype came up many times. This sequence joins TRBV2 and TRBJ1-1, with no clear D. Germline V CDR1 and CDR2: SNHLY, FYNNEI. V was trimmed by 1 base and J by 7 bases, leaving 16 bases between them. The CDR3 totals 15 residues. The chain's CDR3 is CASSEVNKASYEAFF. The CDR3 DNA reads as TGTGCCAGCAGTGAAGTAAATAAGGCCTCCTATGAAGCTTTCTTT.

The V and J genes are TRBV7-8 and TRBJ2-5; TRBD1 aligns across 10 bases. The CDR3 sequence is 15 residues long. V lost 2 bases, J lost 7 bases, and 7 bases stayed unmatched. Looked up from germline, CDR1 is SGHVS and CDR2 is FQNEAQ. The CDR3 nucleotides are TGTGCCAGCAGCTTAAGGGACAGGGGCGGGGGGACCCAGTACTTC. This encodes CASSLRDRGGGTQYF.

This clonotype has a count of ten or more. This chain links TRBV10-2 with TRBJ2-5; tentatively, D is TRBD2 (7 bases). V was clipped by 7 bases and J by 10 bases, with 22 bases between them. This CDR3 region has 14 residues. Germline V CDR1 and CDR2: WSHSY, SAAADI. The CDR3 DNA reads TGCGCCAGCAATCCGAGCGAAGGGGGGGGACTCCAGTACTTC. Translation gives CASNPSEGGGLQYF.

The V gene is TRBV6-6, the J gene TRBJ1-2; 8 bases fit TRBD1. V gave up 4 bases and J gave up 7 bases; unmatched junction bases: 5. This CDR3 has 13 residues. Germline V CDR1 and CDR2: MNHNY, SVGAGI (reference sequence). The CDR3 sequence is CASSSGGTGGYTF. Here the CDR3 DNA reads TGTGCCAGCAGTTCAGGGGGGACAGGTGGCTACACCTTC.

As concerns this clonotype: Sequence at one end of the junction differs from germline and may be a read error. This rearrangement joins TRBV7-2 to TRBJ2-5, with 9 nucleotides matching TRBD1. The CDR3 covers 14 residues. Germline assignment: CDR1 SGHTA and CDR2 FQGNSA. The CDR3 nucleotides read TGTGCCAGCATCTTAGGTGGGACAGGGGAGACCCAGTACTTC. This translates into CASILGGTGETQYF.

V usage is TRBV3-1 and J usage is TRBJ1-2, with 8 nucleotides matching TRBD1. The CDR3 runs 15 residues. The germline gives CDR1 LGHDT, CDR2 YNNKEL (reference sequence). Trimming at V came to 0 bases and at J to 8 bases, leaving 8 bases not matched to a gene. The CDR3 nucleotides are TGTGCCAGCAGCCAAGATCCTGGACAGGGAAGGGGCTACACCTTC. Translating gives CASSQDPGQGRGYTF.

Details on this clonotype: A much larger clonotype is one base distant, so this may be a read error. The chain uses TRBV2 and TRBJ1-1; no clear D gene. The CDR3 contains 14 residues. The germline gives CDR1 SNHLY, CDR2 FYNNEI. Trimming shortened V by 8 bases and J by 4 bases, and 17 bases separated the two germline ends. The CDR3 DNA follows: TGTGCCAGCGTTCGGCAGGAAGAGAGCACTGAAGCTTTCTTT. Its protein is CASVRQEESTEAFF. Full variable domain (rest looked up from reference TRBV2 and TRBJ1-1): EPEVTQTPSHQVTQMGQEVILRCVPISNHLYFYWYRQILGQKVEFLVSFYNNEISEKSEIFDDQFSVERPDGSNFTLKIRSTKLEDSAMYFCASVRQEESTEAFFGQGTRLTVV.

There are many counts of this clonotype. This chain connects TRBV15 to TRBJ1-6; possible D gene TRBD1, 6 bases. This CDR3 is built from 15 residues. Germline V gene lookup returns CDR1 LNHNV and CDR2 YYDKDF (reference sequence). Between the trimmed V and J ends, which lost 5 bases and 7 bases, there was a span of 15 bases. CDR3: CATSPGGARNSPLHF. The CDR3 bases are TGTGCCACCAGCCCCGGGGGGGCTCGGAATTCACCCCTCCACTTT.

The table lists this clonotype with a few counts. This chain joins TRBV20-1 and TRBJ2-7; D could derive from TRBD1 or TRBD2 (5 bases each). Trimming shortened V by 0 bases and J by 0 bases, and 12 bases separated the two germline ends. CDR3 size: 15 residues. Germline assignment: CDR1 DFQATT and CDR2 SNEGSKA (reference sequence). CDR3 sequence (DNA): TGCAGTGCTAGAGATGTAACCGGGACCTCCTACGAGCAGTACTTC. Translating gives CSARDVTGTSYEQYF.

This rearrangement joins TRBV6-5 to TRBJ2-7; no clear D. CDR1 is MNHEY, CDR2 SVGAGI, per germline. With 7 bases removed from V and 6 bases from J, the gap between germline ends came to 7 bases. The CDR3 extends over 10 amino acids. CDR3 nucleotides: TGTGCCAGCAACCAGGTCGAGCAGTACTTC. Its translation is CASNQVEQYF.

This clonotype was recorded many times. The J gene is TRBJ1-1, the V gene TRBV15; D is unclear. The ends were cut back, 7 bases at V and 3 bases at J, with 15 bases in the middle. Germline CDR1 and CDR2: LNHNV and YYDKDF (reference sequence). This CDR3 contains 14 residues. CDR3 bases: TGTGCCACCATGATATCCCCAGGTGACACTGAAGCTTTCTTT. Encoded protein: CATMISPGDTEAFF.

This clonotype occurred many times. The chain employs TRBV7-9 and TRBJ2-7; D not resolved. Germline CDR1 and CDR2: SEHNR and FQNEAQ (reference sequence). V was cut by 0 bases and J by 5 bases, with 8 bases left in between. The CDR3 consists of 13 residues. CDR3 in DNA: TGTGCCAGCAGCTTAGCCGGCAGAGACGAGCAGTACTTC. Translating it yields CASSLAGRDEQYF.

This clonotype was detected many times. V usage is TRBV7-2 and J usage is TRBJ1-5; D possibly corresponds to TRBD1 (5 bases). CDR1 is SGHTA, CDR2 FQGNSA, per germline. This CDR3 has 14 residues. Trimming took 0 bases from V and 6 from J, leaving 9 bases between them. The CDR3 region has the DNA TGTGCCAGCAGCTTAGCAGGGGTGGCTCAGCCCCAGCATTTT. It codes for CASSLAGVAQPQHF.

The table lists this clonotype with a few counts. This chain connects TRBV6-1 to TRBJ2-5; D could derive from TRBD1 or TRBD2 (5 bases each). Germline V gene lookup returns CDR1 MNHNS and CDR2 SASEGT. The V gene lost 3 bases and the J gene lost 4 bases, with 15 bases spanning the gap. The CDR3 totals 15 residues. The CDR3 bases are TGTGCCAGCAGTGATTGGGACCGGCCGGTAGAGACCCAGTACTTC. This encodes CASSDWDRPVETQYF.

This clonotype has only one observation. This chain joins TRBV24-1 and TRBJ1-1; a possible D gene is TRBD1 (6 bases). The CDR3 has 15 residues. Per the germline V gene, CDR1 is KGHDR and CDR2 is SFDVKD. V lost 11 bases and J lost 0, with 18 bases in between. The DNA of the CDR3 is TGTGCCAGCGGTAACAGGGTGGGGATGAACACTGAAGCTTTCTTT. Encoded protein: CASGNRVGMNTEAFF.

Ten or more counts support this clonotype. This rearrangement joins TRBV25-1 to TRBJ1-2; 9 bases align to TRBD1. J lost 10 bases, V lost 1 base, and 13 bases had no gene match. This CDR3 is built from 16 residues. Germline CDR1 reads MGHDK; CDR2 reads SYGVNS. The CDR3 is CASSEFFGTGKLSYTF. CDR3 bases: TGTGCCAGCAGTGAATTCTTCGGGACAGGGAAACTCTCCTACACCTTC.

This clonotype was detected only a few times. This rearrangement joins TRBV29-1 to TRBJ1-2; TRBD1 might be the D (5 bases). CDR1 is SQVTM and CDR2 is ANQGSEA in the germline V gene. The CDR3 sequence is 12 residues long. Trimming removed 6 bases from V and 4 bases from J, with 12 bases in between. The CDR3 spells CSVGDGAYGYTF. The DNA for the CDR3 is TGCAGCGTCGGAGACGGGGCCTATGGCTACACCTTC.

Regarding this clonotype: An end of the junction differs from the germline gene, which may be a read error. This chain's CDR3 is CAGSEDRTEQYF. Here the CDR3 DNA reads TGTGCCGGCAGCGAGGACAGGACCGAGCAGTACTTC. This chain links TRBV7-9 with TRBJ2-7, with 7 bases matching TRBD1. The CDR3 is 12 amino acids. The germline V gene has CDR1 SEHNR and CDR2 FQNEAQ (reference sequence).

This chain links TRBV6-6 with TRBJ1-1, with 7 positions matching TRBD1. The junction had 10 bases not matched to a gene; V was cut back by 5 bases and J by 4 bases. Looked up from germline, CDR1 is MNHNY and CDR2 is SVGAGI (reference sequence). This CDR3 has 15 amino acids. CDR3 amino acids: CASSAGQRMSTEAFF. Here the CDR3 DNA reads TGTGCCAGCAGTGCGGGACAGCGGATGAGCACTGAAGCTTTCTTT.

As for this clonotype: A read error may produce the germline difference seen at one junction end. The J gene is TRBJ2-7, the V gene TRBV5-6, with D possibly being TRBD1 (6 bases). Germline CDR1 reads SGHDT; CDR2 reads YYEEEE. The CDR3 spans 13 residues. This chain's CDR3 is CASSLGTAYEPHF. The CDR3 DNA sequence: TGTGCCAGCAGCTTGGGGACAGCCTACGAGCCGCACTTC. Drawing the rest from reference TRBV5-6 and TRBJ2-7, the complete variable domain is DAGVTQSPTHLIKTRGQQVTLRCSPKSGHDTVSWYQQALGQGPQFIFQYYEEEERQRGNFPDRFSGHQFPNYSSELNVNALLLGDSALYLCASSLGTAYEPHFGPGTRLTVT.

There are many counts of this clonotype. The rearrangement uses TRBV7-9 and TRBJ1-2; D is possibly TRBD1 (6 bases). The CDR3 has 15 residues. Germline CDR1 is SEHNR and CDR2 is FQNEAQ (reference sequence). V was clipped by 4 bases and J by 4 bases, with 16 bases between them. The CDR3 protein is CASSSTGPKFYGYTF. In DNA, the CDR3 is TGTGCCAGCAGCTCTACAGGGCCAAAATTCTATGGCTACACCTTC.